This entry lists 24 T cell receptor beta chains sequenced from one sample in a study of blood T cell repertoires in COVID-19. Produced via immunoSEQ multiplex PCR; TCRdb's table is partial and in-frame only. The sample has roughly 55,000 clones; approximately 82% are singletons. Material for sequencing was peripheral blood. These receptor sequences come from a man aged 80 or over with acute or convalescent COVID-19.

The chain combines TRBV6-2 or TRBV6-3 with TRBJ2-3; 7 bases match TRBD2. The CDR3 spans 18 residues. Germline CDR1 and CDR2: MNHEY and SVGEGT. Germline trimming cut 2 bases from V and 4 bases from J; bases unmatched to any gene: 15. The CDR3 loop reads CASSYGFQRGGKADTQYF. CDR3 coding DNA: TGTGCCAGCAGTTACGGTTTCCAGCGGGGTGGGAAGGCAGATACGCAGTATTTT.

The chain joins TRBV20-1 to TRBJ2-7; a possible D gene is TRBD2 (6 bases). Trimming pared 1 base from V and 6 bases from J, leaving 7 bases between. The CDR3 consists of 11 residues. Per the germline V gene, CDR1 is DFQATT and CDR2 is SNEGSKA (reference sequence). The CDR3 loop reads CSARAGSEQYF. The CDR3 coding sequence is TGCAGTGCTAGAGCCGGGAGCGAGCAGTACTTC.

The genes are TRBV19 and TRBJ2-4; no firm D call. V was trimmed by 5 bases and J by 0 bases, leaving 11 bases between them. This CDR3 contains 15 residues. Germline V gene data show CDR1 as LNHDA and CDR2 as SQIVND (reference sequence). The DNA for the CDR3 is TGTGCCAGTAGTGGGTCAGGATTAGCCAAAAACATTCAGTACTTC. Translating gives CASSGSGLAKNIQYF.

CDR3 sequence: CASTDRVYGYTF. CDR3 DNA: TGTGCCAGTACGGACAGGGTCTATGGCTACACCTTC. The chain links TRBV19 to TRBJ1-2; TRBD1 matches 8 bases. The CDR3 runs 12 residues. Trimming cost V 7 bases and J 4 bases; bases outside gene matches: 2. Germline assignment: CDR1 LNHDA and CDR2 SQIVND (reference sequence). Supplemented by reference TRBV19 and TRBJ1-2, the full variable domain reads DGGITQSPKYLFRKEGQNVTLSCEQNLNHDAMYWYRQDPGQGLRLIYYSQIVNDFQKGDIAEGYSVSREKKESFPLTVTSAQKNPTAFYLCASTDRVYGYTFGSGTRLTVV.

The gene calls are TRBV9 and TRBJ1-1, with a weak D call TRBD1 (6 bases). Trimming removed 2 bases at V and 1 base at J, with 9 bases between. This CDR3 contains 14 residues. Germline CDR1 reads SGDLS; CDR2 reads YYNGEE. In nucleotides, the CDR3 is TGTGCCAGCAGCGTGGGACACCAGAACACTGAAGCTTTCTTT. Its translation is CASSVGHQNTEAFF.

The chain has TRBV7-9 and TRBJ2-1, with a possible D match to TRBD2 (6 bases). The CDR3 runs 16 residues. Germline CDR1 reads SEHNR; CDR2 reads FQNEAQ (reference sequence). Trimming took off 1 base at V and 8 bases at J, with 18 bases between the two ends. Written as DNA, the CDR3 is TGTGCCAGCAGCTTAGGGCTCGGCGGGGCAGTAGATGAGCAGTTCTTC. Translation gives CASSLGLGGAVDEQFF.

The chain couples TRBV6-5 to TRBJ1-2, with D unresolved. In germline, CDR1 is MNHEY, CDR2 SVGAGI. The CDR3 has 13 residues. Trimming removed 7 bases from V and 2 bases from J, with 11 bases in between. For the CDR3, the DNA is TGTGCCAGCACCTTGGGCAGCAACTATGGCTACACCTTC. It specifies CASTLGSNYGYTF.

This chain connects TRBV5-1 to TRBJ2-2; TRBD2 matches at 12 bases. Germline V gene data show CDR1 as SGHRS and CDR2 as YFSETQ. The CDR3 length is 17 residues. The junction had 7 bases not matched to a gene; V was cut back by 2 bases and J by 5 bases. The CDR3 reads CASSFPSGRGSTGELFF. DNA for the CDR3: TGCGCCAGCAGCTTCCCTAGCGGGAGGGGAAGTACCGGGGAGCTGTTTTTT.

In DNA, the CDR3 is TGTGCCAGTGGCGACAGTAGCCGCTCTGGGGCCAACGTCCTGACTTTC. This codes for CASGDSSRSGANVLTF. V gene TRBV19 combines with J gene TRBJ2-6, with TRBD1 as a possible D gene (5 bases). Germline CDR1 and CDR2: LNHDA and SQIVND (reference sequence). V was shortened by 8 bases and J by 0 bases, with 14 bases between the two germline ends. The CDR3 spans 16 residues.

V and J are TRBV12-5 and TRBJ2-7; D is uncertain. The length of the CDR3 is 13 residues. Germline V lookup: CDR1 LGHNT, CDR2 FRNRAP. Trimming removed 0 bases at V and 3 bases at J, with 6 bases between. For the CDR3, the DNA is TGTGCTAGTGGTTTGGTACCAGTCTACGAGCAGTACTTC. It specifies CASGLVPVYEQYF. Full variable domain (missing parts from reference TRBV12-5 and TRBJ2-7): DARVTQTPRHKVTEMGQEVTMRCQPILGHNTVFWYRQTMMQGLELLAYFRNRAPLDDSGMPKDRFSAEMPDATLATLKIQPSEPRDSAVYFCASGLVPVYEQYFGPGTRLTVT.

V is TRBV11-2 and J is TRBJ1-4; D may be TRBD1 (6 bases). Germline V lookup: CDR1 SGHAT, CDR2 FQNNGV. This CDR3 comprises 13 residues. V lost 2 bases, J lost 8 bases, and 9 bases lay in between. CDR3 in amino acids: CASSLQGSEKLFF. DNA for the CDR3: TGTGCCAGCAGCTTACAGGGGAGCGAAAAACTGTTTTTT.

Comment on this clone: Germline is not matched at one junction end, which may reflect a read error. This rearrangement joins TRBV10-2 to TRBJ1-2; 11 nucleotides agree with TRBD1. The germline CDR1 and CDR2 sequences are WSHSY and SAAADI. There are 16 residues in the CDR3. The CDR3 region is CASREAGTGGLYGYTF. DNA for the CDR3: TGCGCCAGCAGAGAAGCCGGGACAGGGGGTCTCTATGGCTATACCTTC.

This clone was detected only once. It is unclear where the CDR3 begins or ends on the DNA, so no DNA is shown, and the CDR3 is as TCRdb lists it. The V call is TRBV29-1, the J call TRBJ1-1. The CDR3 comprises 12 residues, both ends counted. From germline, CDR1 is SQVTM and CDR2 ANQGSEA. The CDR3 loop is CSSSTSGSEAFF.

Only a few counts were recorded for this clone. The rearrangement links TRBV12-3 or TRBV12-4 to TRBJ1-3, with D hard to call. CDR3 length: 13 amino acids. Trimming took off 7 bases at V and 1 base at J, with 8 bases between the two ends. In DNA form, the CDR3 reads TGTGCCAGCAAGAGGGCATCTGGAAACACCATATATTTT. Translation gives CASKRASGNTIYF.

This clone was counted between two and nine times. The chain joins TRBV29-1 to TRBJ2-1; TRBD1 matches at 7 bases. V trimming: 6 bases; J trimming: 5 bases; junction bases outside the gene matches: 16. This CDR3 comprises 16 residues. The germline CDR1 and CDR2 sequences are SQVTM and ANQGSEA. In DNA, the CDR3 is TGCAGCGTCTCTAACAGGGGTTTAGCCTCAAACAATGAGCAGTTCTTC. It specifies CSVSNRGLASNNEQFF.

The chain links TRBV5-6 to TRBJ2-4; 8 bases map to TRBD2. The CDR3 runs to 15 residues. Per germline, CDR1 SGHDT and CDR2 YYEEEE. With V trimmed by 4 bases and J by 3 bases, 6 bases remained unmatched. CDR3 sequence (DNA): TGTGCCAGCAGCGGGCGCCGGGGGGGCAAAAACATTCAGTACTTC. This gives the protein CASSGRRGGKNIQYF.

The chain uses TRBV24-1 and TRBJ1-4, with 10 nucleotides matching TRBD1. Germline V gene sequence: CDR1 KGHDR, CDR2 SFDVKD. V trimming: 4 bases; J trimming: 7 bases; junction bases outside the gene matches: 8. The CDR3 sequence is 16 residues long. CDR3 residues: CATSDDRQGASEKLFF. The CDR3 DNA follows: TGTGCCACCAGTGACGACAGACAGGGGGCATCTGAAAAACTGTTTTTT.

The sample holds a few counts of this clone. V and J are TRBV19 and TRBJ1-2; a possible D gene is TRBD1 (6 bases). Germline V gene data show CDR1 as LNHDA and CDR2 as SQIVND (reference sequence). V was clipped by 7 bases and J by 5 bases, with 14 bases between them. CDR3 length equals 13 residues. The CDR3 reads CASTLGGRYGYTF. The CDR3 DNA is TGTGCCAGTACCCTAGGGGGACGTTATGGCTACACCTTC.

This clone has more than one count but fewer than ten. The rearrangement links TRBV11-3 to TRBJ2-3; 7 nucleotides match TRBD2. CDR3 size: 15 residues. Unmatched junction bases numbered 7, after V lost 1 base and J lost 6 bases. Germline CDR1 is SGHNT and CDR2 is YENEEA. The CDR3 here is CASSLGAGDLDTQYF. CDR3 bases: TGTGCCAGCAGCTTAGGGGCGGGGGATCTGGATACGCAGTATTTT.

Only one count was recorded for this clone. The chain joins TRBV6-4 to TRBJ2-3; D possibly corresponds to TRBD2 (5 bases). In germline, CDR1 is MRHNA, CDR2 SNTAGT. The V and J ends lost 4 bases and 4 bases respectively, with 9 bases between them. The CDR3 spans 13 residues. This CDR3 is CASSGAESDTQYF. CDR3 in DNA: TGTGCCAGCAGTGGAGCGGAGTCAGATACGCAGTATTTT.

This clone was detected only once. The CDR3 DNA sequence: TGTGCCAGTAGGGTACAGGGGAACGGGAACACTGAAGCTTTCTTT. It specifies CASRVQGNGNTEAFF. V is TRBV19 and J is TRBJ1-1, with 7 bases matching TRBD1. CDR1 is LNHDA and CDR2 is SQIVND in the germline V gene (reference sequence). J was trimmed by 1 base and V by 6 bases; bases with no gene match: 8. The CDR3 covers 15 residues.

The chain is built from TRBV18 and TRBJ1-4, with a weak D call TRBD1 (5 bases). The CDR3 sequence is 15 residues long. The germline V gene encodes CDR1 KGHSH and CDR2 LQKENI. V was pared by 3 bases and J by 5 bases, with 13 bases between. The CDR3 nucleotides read TGTGCCAGCTCACCGTTCTCAGGGCAAAATGAAAAACTGTTTTTT. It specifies CASSPFSGQNEKLFF.

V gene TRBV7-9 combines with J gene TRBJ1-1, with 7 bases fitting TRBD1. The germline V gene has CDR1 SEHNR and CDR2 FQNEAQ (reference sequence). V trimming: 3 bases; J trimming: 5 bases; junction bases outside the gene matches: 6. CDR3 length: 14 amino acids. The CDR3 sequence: CASSFRGSETEAFF. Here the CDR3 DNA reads TGTGCCAGCAGCTTCAGGGGGAGTGAAACTGAAGCTTTCTTT.

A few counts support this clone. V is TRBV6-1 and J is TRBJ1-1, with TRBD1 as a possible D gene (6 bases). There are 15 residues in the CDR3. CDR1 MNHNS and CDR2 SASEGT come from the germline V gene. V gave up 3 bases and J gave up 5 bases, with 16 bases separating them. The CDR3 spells CASSDRAGVRTEAFF. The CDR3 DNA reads TGTGCCAGCAGTGATCGAGCAGGGGTCAGGACTGAAGCTTTCTTT.